These 11 T cell receptor beta chains share one sample of origin, sequenced in a study of pediatric ulcerative colitis. Here immunoSEQ multiplex PCR was the method, and the copy in TCRdb shows in-frame clones only, minus some. Of fewer than 45,000 clones listed, around four fifths are singletons. The specimen was blood. The receptor source for this set is a girl between 10 and 17 years old with moderate ulcerative colitis.

This clone has a single count. The rearrangement joins TRBV4-3 to TRBJ2-2; D uncertain. The V gene's germline CDR1 is LGHNA and CDR2 YSLEER. Deletions cut 1 base from V and 0 bases from J, with 9 bases between. This CDR3 is 16 amino acids long. CDR3 in amino acids: CASSQGNLANTGELFF. In nucleotides, the CDR3 is TGCGCCAGCAGCCAAGGAAATCTAGCGAACACCGGGGAGCTGTTTTTT.

V and J are TRBV5-1 and TRBJ2-6, with D tentatively TRBD1 (6 bases). The CDR3 is made up of 20 amino acids. V shed 0 bases and J shed 2 bases, with 21 bases lying between them. Germline V gene sequence: CDR1 SGHRS, CDR2 YFSETQ. The CDR3 region is CASSLEGPPGGNTGANVLTF. DNA of the CDR3: TGCGCCAGCAGCTTGGAAGGCCCCCCTGGGGGCAACACTGGGGCCAACGTCCTGACTTTC.

By share of the sample, this clone is medium-sized. The chain has TRBV6-5 and TRBJ1-2; 7 nucleotides line up with TRBD1. The length of the CDR3 is 13 residues. CDR1 MNHEY and CDR2 SVGAGI come from the germline V gene. Losses at the gene ends were 6 bases for V and 8 bases for J; bases not matched to a gene: 9. CDR3 residues: CASRSGTVWGYTF. CDR3 nucleotides: TGTGCCAGCAGATCCGGGACAGTATGGGGCTACACCTTC.

A remark on this clone: Germline and junction disagree at one end, which may indicate a read error. The V gene is TRBV4-2, the J gene TRBJ2-3; TRBD1 or TRBD2 may be the D gene (5 bases each). The CDR3 length is 15 residues. Germline V gene lookup returns CDR1 LGHNA and CDR2 YNFKEQ. CDR3 sequence reads: CASSLDAGSRDTQYF. The CDR3 DNA follows: TGTGCCAGCAGCTTAGATGCAGGGAGCAGAGATACGCAGTATTTT.

The rearrangement joins TRBV27 to TRBJ1-2; 11 bases align to TRBD1. Trimming cost V 3 bases and J 3 bases; bases outside gene matches: 6. CDR1 and CDR2 (germline): MNHEY, SMNVEV (reference sequence). The CDR3 is 16 residues long. The CDR3 nucleotides are TGTGCCAGCAGTTTGTACCGGACAGGGGGCGACTATGGCTACACCTTC. Translating gives CASSLYRTGGDYGYTF.

The rearrangement joins TRBV6-5 to TRBJ2-7; a weak D match, TRBD1 (5 bases). V shed 6 bases and J shed 4 bases, with 10 bases lying between them. CDR3 length: 12 amino acids. Germline loops: CDR1 MNHEY, CDR2 SVGAGI. Written as DNA, the CDR3 is TGTGCCAGCAGGCAGGGAACGTACGAGCAGTACTTC. It yields the protein CASRQGTYEQYF.

V gene TRBV27 combines with J gene TRBJ1-4; no reliable D call. CDR1 MNHEY and CDR2 SMNVEV come from the germline V gene (reference sequence). Trimming removed 6 bases at V and 8 bases at J, with 13 bases between. This CDR3 has 13 amino acids. This CDR3 is CASRPWSREKLFF. CDR3 in DNA: TGTGCCAGCAGGCCCTGGAGTAGAGAAAAACTGTTTTTT.

The chain is built from TRBV6-5 and TRBJ1-3; D not certain. CDR1 and CDR2 from the germline V gene are MNHEY and SVGAGI. Trimming cost V 6 bases and J 4 bases, with 7 bases left between them. CDR3 size: 12 residues. The CDR3 bases are TGTGCCAGCAGCCTGACAGGAAACACCATATATTTT. Translation gives CASSLTGNTIYF.

This clone was observed a single time. The chain links TRBV5-4 to TRBJ2-3, with D possibly matching TRBD2 (5 bases). Trimming took off 6 bases at V and 2 bases at J, with 13 bases between the two ends. From germline, CDR1 is SGHNT and CDR2 YYREEE (reference sequence). The CDR3 length is 14 residues. The CDR3 is CASTASSPTDTQYF. CDR3 coding DNA: TGTGCCAGCACCGCTAGCAGTCCCACAGATACGCAGTATTTT. Full variable domain (rest looked up from reference TRBV5-4 and TRBJ2-3): ETGVTQSPTHLIKTRGQQVTLRCSSQSGHNTVSWYQQALGQGPQFIFQYYREEENGRGNFPPRFSGLQFPNYSSELNVNALELDDSALYLCASTASSPTDTQYFGPGTRLTVL.

The V call is TRBV14, the J call TRBJ1-1; the D is unclear. Trimming pared 5 bases from V and 3 bases from J, leaving 4 bases between. CDR1 and CDR2 from the germline V gene are SGHDN and FVKESK. The CDR3 spans 11 residues. The CDR3 nucleotides read TGTGCCAGCAGCTATTACACTGAAGCTTTCTTT. This gives the protein CASSYYTEAFF.

The V and J genes are TRBV27 and TRBJ2-1, with 8 bases identical to TRBD2. In germline, CDR1 is MNHEY, CDR2 SMNVEV (reference sequence). This CDR3 contains 19 residues. V lost 6 bases and J lost 1; bases outside the gene matches: 17. CDR3 coding DNA: TGTGCCAGCAGGGGCCGAGCGGGAGTGGGGGGGTGGTCCTACAATGAGCAGTTCTTC. It yields the protein CASRGRAGVGGWSYNEQFF.